Listed here are 12 T cell receptor beta chains from one sample, sequenced in a study of tumor-infiltrating lymphocytes in primary liver carcinoma. The researchers produced TCR beta cDNA from around 0.5 ug total RNA with a constant-region primer. Nested multiplex PCR, run for three rounds with slightly modified ARM-PCR, yielded TCR beta libraries. TRBV1-TRBV30 forward primers paired with a C-beta reverse primer were used in the first two PCR rounds, which ran about 11 cycles each. TCRdb processed the multiplex PCR reads anew with MiXCR; each CDR3 protein has one entry. The sample includes over 95,000 distinct CDR3 sequences, roughly 69% of them seen just once. Both RNA and DNA were isolated together from around 20-30 mg of bulk tissue that had not been sorted. Specimen: liver tumor tissue from sampling region 5. Subset meaning: tumor region T5, tumor centre. The source of these receptors is a woman aged 55-69 years with primary liver carcinoma and hepatitis B virus infection.

Note on this clonotype: A single base separates this from a much larger clone, so it may be a read error. The chain recombines TRBV28 with TRBJ2-4; TRBD2 agrees at 7 bases. Per germline, CDR1 MDHEN and CDR2 SYDVKM. This CDR3 is built from 15 residues. CDR3 DNA sequence: TGTGCCAGCAGTTTTTATAGGGAGGGCCCGGACATTCCGTACTTC. Its protein is CASSFYREGPDIPYF. The full variable domain, in which reference TRBV28 and TRBJ2-4 provide the parts outside the CDR3, is DVKVTQSSRYLVKRTGEKVFLECVQDMDHENMFWYRQDPGLGLRLIYFSYDVKMKEKGDIPEGYSVSREKKERFSLILESASTNQTSMYLCASSFYREGPDIPYFGAGTRLSVL.

The chain joins TRBV24-1 to TRBJ2-1; the D is unclear. The V end was cut by 0 bases, the J end by 9 bases, with 11 bases between. Germline lookup yields CDR1 KGHDR and CDR2 SFDVKD. The CDR3 has 14 amino acids. CDR3 in DNA: TGTGCCACCAGTGATTTGAATACGAACGGTGAGCAGTTCTTC. Encoded protein: CATSDLNTNGEQFF.

Comment on this clonotype: At one of its ends the junction is not consistent with the germline gene, which may arise from a read error. The chain joins TRBV11-1 to TRBJ2-2; D not resolved. This CDR3 contains 14 residues. The germline V gene encodes CDR1 SGHAT and CDR2 FQDESV (reference sequence). The CDR3 DNA is TGTGCCAGCCGACCGAGCCTTCACACCAGGGAGCTGTTTTTT. It specifies CASRPSLHTRELFF.

On this clonotype: One end of the junction varies from germline; a read error may be responsible. The chain uses TRBV4-1 and TRBJ2-1; 12 bases agree with TRBD2. This CDR3 region has 16 residues. Germline V CDR1 and CDR2: MGHRA, YSYEKL. The CDR3: CTSSQDVGLAGLEQFF. DNA for the CDR3: TGCACCAGCAGCCAAGATGTTGGACTAGCGGGGCTGGAGCAGTTCTTC.

On this clonotype itself: One junction end disagrees with the germline gene, perhaps due to a read error. The genes are TRBV29-1 and TRBJ1-1; no clear D gene. Germline CDR1 reads SQVTM; CDR2 reads ANQGSEA. There are 14 residues in the CDR3. In DNA form, the CDR3 reads TGCAGGGTTGAAGTTCATTTCCGGAACACTGAAGCTTTCTTT. Protein sequence: CRVEVHFRNTEAFF.

Ten or more counts support this clonotype. The CDR3 bases are TGTGCCAGCAGTCTTGGGGGATACAGGGGAACGATGGTCAAAAACATTCAGTACTTC. It yields the protein CASSLGGYRGTMVKNIQYF. The V gene is TRBV12-3 or TRBV12-4, the J gene TRBJ2-4; 7 positions match TRBD1. This CDR3 spans 19 amino acids. Germline trimming cut 5 bases from V and 3 bases from J; bases unmatched to any gene: 19.

This clonotype appeared a single time. The J gene is TRBJ2-7, the V gene TRBV29-1; possibly TRBD1 for D (6 bases). The germline V gene has CDR1 SQVTM and CDR2 ANQGSEA. The CDR3 covers 11 residues. Trimming stripped 8 bases from V and 2 bases from J, with 10 bases between. The CDR3 loop reads CSIGTPYEQYF. CDR3 bases: TGCAGCATCGGGACACCCTACGAGCAGTACTTC.

A word on this clonotype: A much larger clone differs by one base, so this may be a read error. This CDR3 fails to terminate in the conserved phenylalanine or tryptophan, so it likely reflects a read error. The chain links TRBV28 to TRBJ1-5; the match to TRBD1 covers 9 bases. The CDR3 has 17 residues. Losses at the gene ends were 2 bases for V and 3 bases for J; bases not matched to a gene: 8. Germline V gives CDR1 MDHEN, CDR2 SYDVKM. The CDR3 is CASSLGMGTGSNQPQHS. The CDR3, as DNA: TGTGCCAGCAGTTTAGGGATGGGGACAGGGTCCAATCAGCCCCAGCATTCT.

This chain connects TRBV5-1 to TRBJ2-3; D uncertain. Germline V lookup: CDR1 SGHRS, CDR2 YFSETQ. Trimming removed 4 bases from V and 7 bases from J, with 19 bases in between. This CDR3 has 15 amino acids. The CDR3 coding sequence is TGCGCCAGCAGCCGTTCCACGAAACCCGCACATACGCAGTATTTT. It is translated as CASSRSTKPAHTQYF. The full variable domain, its missing parts supplied by reference TRBV5-1 and TRBJ2-3, is KAGVTQTPRYLIKTRGQQVTLSCSPISGHRSVSWYQQTPGQGLQFLFEYFSETQRNKGNFPGRFSGRQFSNSRSEMNVSTLELGDSALYLCASSRSTKPAHTQYFGPGTRLTVL.

This clonotype has only one observation. The rearrangement links TRBV29-1 to TRBJ2-5; TRBD1 matches 10 bases. Germline CDR1 SQVTM, CDR2 ANQGSEA. This CDR3 has 15 residues. CDR3: CSVEGWTGGQETQYF. In nucleotides, the CDR3 is TGCAGTGTGGAAGGGTGGACAGGGGGCCAAGAGACCCAGTACTTC.

With regard to this clonotype: The CDR3 end shows no conserved phenylalanine or tryptophan, and so a read error is likely. The chain recombines TRBV6-1 with TRBJ2-3; TRBD2 matches 10 bases. CDR3 length: 16 residues. Germline V CDR1 and CDR2: MNHNS, SASEGT. CDR3: CVSSEILAGASDTQYL. In DNA form, the CDR3 reads TGTGTCAGCAGTGAGATCCTAGCGGGGGCCTCAGATACGCAGTATTTG.

About this clonotype itself: This may be a read error, as it is one base from a much larger clone. The conserved phenylalanine or tryptophan normally closing the CDR3 is absent here, so this likely arose from a read error. This chain connects TRBV5-1 to TRBJ2-1; D is perhaps TRBD2 (6 bases). The CDR3 has 15 residues. Looked up from germline, CDR1 is SGHRS and CDR2 is YFSETQ. V lost 0 bases, J lost 2 bases, and 9 bases lay in between. The CDR3 DNA sequence: TGCGCCAGCAGCTTGGGGGGCGGGACCTACAATGAGCAGTTCCTC. Translation gives CASSLGGGTYNEQFL.